Each of the 3 T cell receptor beta chains below was sequenced from the same sample in a study of T cells in lung cancer brain metastases. Produced via immunoSEQ multiplex PCR; TCRdb's table is partial and in-frame only. The sample records approximately 4,400 clones, about 88% being singletons. Sequenced: tumor tissue from the primary lung tumor. The receptors here all came from a woman in her forties or fifties with non-small cell lung cancer.

The rearrangement uses TRBV6-1 and TRBJ2-5; 7 nucleotides match TRBD1. The trim removed 4 bases at V and 5 bases at J, leaving 7 bases unmatched. CDR1 MNHNS and CDR2 SASEGT come from the germline V gene. The CDR3 consists of 14 residues. The CDR3 loop reads CASSVTTGRETQYF. The CDR3 DNA reads as TGTGCCAGCAGTGTAACGACAGGGCGGGAGACCCAGTACTTC.

This CDR3 is CAWSVSGQGVYQPQHF. The CDR3 nucleotides read TGTGCCTGGAGTGTATCGGGACAGGGGGTATATCAGCCCCAGCATTTT. This sequence joins TRBV30 and TRBJ1-5; 11 positions agree with TRBD1. Germline values: CDR1 GTSNPN, CDR2 SVGIG (reference sequence). The CDR3 contains 16 residues. V was pared by 0 bases and J by 5 bases, with 6 bases of the junction left unmatched.

The genes are TRBV9 and TRBJ2-2; D is possibly TRBD2 (6 bases). Trimming shortened V by 4 bases and J by 6 bases, and 19 bases separated the two germline ends. The CDR3 covers 16 residues. CDR1 and CDR2 (germline): SGDLS, YYNGEE. CDR3 in amino acids: CASSPPRGGAAGELFF. CDR3 in DNA: TGTGCCAGCAGCCCTCCCCGAGGAGGGGCGGCCGGGGAGCTGTTTTTT. The full variable domain, with the rest looked up from reference TRBV9 and TRBJ2-2, is DSGVTQTPKHLITATGQRVTLRCSPRSGDLSVYWYQQSLDQGLQFLIQYYNGEERAKGNILERFSAQQFPDLHSELNLSSLELGDSALYFCASSPPRGGAAGELFFGEGSRLTVL.